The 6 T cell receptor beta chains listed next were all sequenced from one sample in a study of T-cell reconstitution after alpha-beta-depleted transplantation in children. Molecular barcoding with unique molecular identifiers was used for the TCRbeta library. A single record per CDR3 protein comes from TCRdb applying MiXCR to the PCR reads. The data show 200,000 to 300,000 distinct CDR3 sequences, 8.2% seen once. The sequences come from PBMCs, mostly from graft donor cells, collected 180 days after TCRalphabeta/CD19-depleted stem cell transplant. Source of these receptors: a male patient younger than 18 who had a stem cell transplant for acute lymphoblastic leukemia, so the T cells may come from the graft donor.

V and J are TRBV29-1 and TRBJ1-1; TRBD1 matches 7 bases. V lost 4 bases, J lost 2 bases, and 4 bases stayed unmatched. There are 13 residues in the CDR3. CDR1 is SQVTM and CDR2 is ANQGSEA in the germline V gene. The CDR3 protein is CSVAQGDNTEAFF. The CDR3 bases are TGCAGCGTTGCTCAGGGGGACAACACTGAAGCTTTCTTT.

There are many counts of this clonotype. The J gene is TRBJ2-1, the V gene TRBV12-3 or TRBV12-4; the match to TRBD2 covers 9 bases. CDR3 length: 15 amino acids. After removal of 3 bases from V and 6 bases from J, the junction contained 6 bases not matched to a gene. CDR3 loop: CASSFWIAGANEQFF. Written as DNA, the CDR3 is TGTGCCAGCAGTTTTTGGATAGCGGGAGCCAATGAGCAGTTCTTC.

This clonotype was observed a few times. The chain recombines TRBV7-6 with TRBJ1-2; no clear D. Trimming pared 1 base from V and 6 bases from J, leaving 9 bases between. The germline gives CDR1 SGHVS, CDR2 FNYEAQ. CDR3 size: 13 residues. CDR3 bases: TGTGCCAGCAGCTTAGGAGGTCCAGATGGCTACACCTTC. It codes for CASSLGGPDGYTF.

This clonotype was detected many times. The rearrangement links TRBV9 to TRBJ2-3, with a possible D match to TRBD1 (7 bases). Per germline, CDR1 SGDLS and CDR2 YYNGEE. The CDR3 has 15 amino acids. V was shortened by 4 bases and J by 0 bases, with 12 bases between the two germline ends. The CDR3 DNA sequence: TGTGCCAGCAGCCCAGGGGGGTCTAGCACAGATACGCAGTATTTT. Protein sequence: CASSPGGSSTDTQYF. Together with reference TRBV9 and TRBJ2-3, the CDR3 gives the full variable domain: DSGVTQTPKHLITATGQRVTLRCSPRSGDLSVYWYQQSLDQGLQFLIQYYNGEERAKGNILERFSAQQFPDLHSELNLSSLELGDSALYFCASSPGGSSTDTQYFGPGTRLTVL.

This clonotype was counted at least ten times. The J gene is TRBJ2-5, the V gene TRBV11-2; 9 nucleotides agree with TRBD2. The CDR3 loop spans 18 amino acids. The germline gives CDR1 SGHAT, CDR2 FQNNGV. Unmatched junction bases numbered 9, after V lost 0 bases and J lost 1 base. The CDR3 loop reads CASSLDALAGQIQETQYF. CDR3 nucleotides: TGTGCCAGCAGCTTAGATGCCCTAGCGGGACAAATCCAAGAGACCCAGTACTTC. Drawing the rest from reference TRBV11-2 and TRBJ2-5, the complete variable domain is EAGVAQSPRYKIIEKRQSVAFWCNPISGHATLYWYQQILGQGPKLLIQFQNNGVVDDSQLPKDRFSAERLKGVDSTLKIQPAKLEDSAVYLCASSLDALAGQIQETQYFGPGTRLLVL.

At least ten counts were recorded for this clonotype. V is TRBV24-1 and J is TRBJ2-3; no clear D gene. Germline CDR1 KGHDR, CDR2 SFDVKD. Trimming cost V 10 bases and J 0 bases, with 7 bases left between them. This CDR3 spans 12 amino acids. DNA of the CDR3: TGTGCCACGAGATCTAGCACAGATACGCAGTATTTT. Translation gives CATRSSTDTQYF.